This entry is about one TCR beta chain. The CDR3 length is 13 residues. V was clipped by 3 bases and J by 6 bases; unmatched bases: 4. Germline CDR1 GTSNPN, CDR2 SVGIG (reference sequence). This sample is part of a study of shared clonotypes between healthy human individuals. Per the study methods: ImmunoSEQ sequences covered only the junction and lacked quality scores; filtering therefore differed. Only in-frame clones appear in the TCRdb table, and some are missing; sequencing was by immunoSEQ multiplex PCR. V, J and clone size were drawn from that table, and D and trimming were deduced from the DNA. The sample lists about 2.4 million clones, approximately 94% occurring once.

This sequence was found in a man between 18 and 29 years old in good health. Some clones in this sample may be carry-over from other donors' samples. Material for sequencing was naive CD4+ T cells from PBMCs. The subset denotes: CD45RA+ positively selected. This chain links TRBV30 with TRBJ2-2; the match to TRBD1 covers 7 bases. The CDR3 DNA reads TGTGCCTGGAGACAGACAGGGCCCGGGGAGCTGTTTTTT. This gives the protein CAWRQTGPGELFF. Filled out from reference TRBV30 and TRBJ2-2, the complete variable domain reads SQTIHQWPATLVQPVGSPLSLECTVEGTSNPNLYWYRQAAGRGLQLLFYSVGIGQISSEVPQNLSASRPQDRQFILSSKKLLLSDSGFYLCAWRQTGPGELFFGEGSRLTVL.